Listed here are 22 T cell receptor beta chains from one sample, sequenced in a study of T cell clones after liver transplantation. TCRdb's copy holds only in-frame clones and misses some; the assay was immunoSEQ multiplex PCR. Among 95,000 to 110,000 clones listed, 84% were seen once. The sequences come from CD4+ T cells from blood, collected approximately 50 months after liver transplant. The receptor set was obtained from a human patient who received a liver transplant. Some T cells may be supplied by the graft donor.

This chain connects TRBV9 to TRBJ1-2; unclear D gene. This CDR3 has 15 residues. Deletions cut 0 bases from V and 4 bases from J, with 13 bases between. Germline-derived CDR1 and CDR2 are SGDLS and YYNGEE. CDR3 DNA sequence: TGTGCCAGCAGCGTAGAAGTCAGAGGTACCTATGGCTACACCTTC. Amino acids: CASSVEVRGTYGYTF.

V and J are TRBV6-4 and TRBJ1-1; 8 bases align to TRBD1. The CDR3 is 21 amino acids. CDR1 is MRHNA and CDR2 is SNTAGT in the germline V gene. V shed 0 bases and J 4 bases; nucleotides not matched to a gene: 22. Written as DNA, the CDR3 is TGTGCCAGCAGTGACTCGGTAAACGCAGAGACAGGGGATGGGGAGAGCACTGAAGCTTTCTTT. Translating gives CASSDSVNAETGDGESTEAFF.

The CDR3 reads CASSARQLDSYEQYF. The CDR3 bases are TGTGCCAGCTCTGCAAGACAGTTAGACTCCTACGAGCAGTACTTC. The chain recombines TRBV18 with TRBJ2-7; a possible D gene is TRBD1 (5 bases). The CDR3 runs 15 residues. V was trimmed by 6 bases and J by 0 bases, leaving 15 bases between them. Germline CDR1 reads KGHSH; CDR2 reads LQKENI.

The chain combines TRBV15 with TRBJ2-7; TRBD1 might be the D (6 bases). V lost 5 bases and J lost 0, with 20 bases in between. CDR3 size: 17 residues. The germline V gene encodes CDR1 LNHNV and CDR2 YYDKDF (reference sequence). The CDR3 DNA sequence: TGTGCCACCAGCTTCGCAACAGGGAACCTGAACTCCTACGAGCAGTACTTC. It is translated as CATSFATGNLNSYEQYF.

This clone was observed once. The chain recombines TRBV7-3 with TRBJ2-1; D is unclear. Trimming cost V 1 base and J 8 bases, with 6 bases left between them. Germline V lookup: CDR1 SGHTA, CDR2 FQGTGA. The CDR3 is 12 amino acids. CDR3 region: CASSLNGYEQFF. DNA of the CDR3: TGTGCCAGCAGCTTAAATGGGTATGAGCAGTTCTTC.

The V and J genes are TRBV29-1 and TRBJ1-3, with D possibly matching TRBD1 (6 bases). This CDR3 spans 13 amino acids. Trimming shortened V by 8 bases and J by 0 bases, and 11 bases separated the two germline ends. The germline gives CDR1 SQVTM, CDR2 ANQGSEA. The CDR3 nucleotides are TGCAGCACCCTGACAGGCTCTGGAAACACCATATATTTT. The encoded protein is CSTLTGSGNTIYF.

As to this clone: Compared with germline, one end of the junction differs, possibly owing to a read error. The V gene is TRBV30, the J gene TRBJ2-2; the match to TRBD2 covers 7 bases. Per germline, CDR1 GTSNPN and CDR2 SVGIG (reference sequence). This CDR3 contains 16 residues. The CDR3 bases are TGTGCCTGGAGTCTCCCCGCCGCGCGGGGCCGCGGGGGAGCTGTTTTT. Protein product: CAWSLPAARGRGGAVF.

As DNA, the CDR3 is TGTGCCAGCAGTTCGTCCCGACTAGCGGGAGGGGTTGGTAATGAGCAGTTCTTC. Residues: CASSSSRLAGGVGNEQFF. The V call is TRBV28, the J call TRBJ2-1; 14 positions match TRBD2. Looked up from germline, CDR1 is MDHEN and CDR2 is SYDVKM. The trim removed 4 bases at V and 7 bases at J, leaving 12 bases unmatched. CDR3 size: 18 residues.

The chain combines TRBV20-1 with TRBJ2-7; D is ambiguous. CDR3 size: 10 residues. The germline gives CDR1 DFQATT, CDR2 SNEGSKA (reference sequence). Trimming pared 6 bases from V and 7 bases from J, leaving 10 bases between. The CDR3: CSAVLGEQYF. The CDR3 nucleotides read TGCAGTGCCGTTCTAGGGGAGCAGTACTTC.

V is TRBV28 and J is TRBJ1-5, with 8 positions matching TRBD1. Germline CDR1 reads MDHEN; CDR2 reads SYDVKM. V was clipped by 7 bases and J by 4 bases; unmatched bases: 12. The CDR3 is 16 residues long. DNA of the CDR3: TGTGCCAGCACCACAGGGGGGTTGAGGGGAAATCAGCCCCAGCATTTT. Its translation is CASTTGGLRGNQPQHF.

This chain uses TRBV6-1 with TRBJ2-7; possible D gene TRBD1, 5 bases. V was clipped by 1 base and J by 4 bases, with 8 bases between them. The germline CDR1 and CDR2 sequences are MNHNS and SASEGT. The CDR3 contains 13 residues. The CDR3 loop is CASSEGQIYEQYF. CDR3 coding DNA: TGTGCCAGCAGTGAAGGACAGATTTACGAGCAGTACTTC.

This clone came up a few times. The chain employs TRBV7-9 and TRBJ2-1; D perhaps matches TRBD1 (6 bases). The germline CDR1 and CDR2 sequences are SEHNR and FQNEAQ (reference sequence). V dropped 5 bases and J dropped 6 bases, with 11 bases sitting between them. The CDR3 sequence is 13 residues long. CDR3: CASSRAGANEQFF. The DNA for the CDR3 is TGTGCCAGCAGCCGTGCAGGGGCCAATGAGCAGTTCTTC. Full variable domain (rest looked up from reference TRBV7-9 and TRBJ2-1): DTGVSQNPRHKITKRGQNVTFRCDPISEHNRLYWYRQTLGQGPEFLTYFQNEAQLEKSRLLSDRFSAERPKGSFSTLEIQRTEQGDSAMYLCASSRAGANEQFFGPGTRLTVL.

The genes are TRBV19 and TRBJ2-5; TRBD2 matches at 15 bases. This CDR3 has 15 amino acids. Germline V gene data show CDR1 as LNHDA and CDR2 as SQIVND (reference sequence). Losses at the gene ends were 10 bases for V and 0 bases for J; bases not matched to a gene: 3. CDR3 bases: TGTGCCACCGGGACTAGCGGGGGGAACCAAGAGACCCAGTACTTC. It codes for CATGTSGGNQETQYF.

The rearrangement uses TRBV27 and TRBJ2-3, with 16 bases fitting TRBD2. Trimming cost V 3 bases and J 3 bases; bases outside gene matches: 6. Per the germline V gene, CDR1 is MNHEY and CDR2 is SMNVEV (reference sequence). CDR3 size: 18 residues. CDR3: CASSFGTSGRAVTDTQYF. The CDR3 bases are TGTGCCAGCAGTTTCGGGACTAGCGGGAGGGCCGTGACAGATACGCAGTATTTT.

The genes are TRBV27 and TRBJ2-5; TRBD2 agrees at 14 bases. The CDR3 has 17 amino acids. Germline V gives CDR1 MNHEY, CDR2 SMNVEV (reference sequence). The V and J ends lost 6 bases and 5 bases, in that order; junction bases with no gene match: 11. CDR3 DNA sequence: TGTGCCAGCAGCAAAGGGACTAGCGGGGGAAGTGGGGAGACCCAGTACTTC. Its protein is CASSKGTSGGSGETQYF.

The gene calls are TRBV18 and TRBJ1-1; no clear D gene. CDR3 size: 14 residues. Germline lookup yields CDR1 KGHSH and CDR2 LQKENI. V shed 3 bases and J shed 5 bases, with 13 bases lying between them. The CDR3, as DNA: TGTGCCAGCTCACCGAGCTCCCCGGCGACTGAAGCTTTCTTT. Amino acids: CASSPSSPATEAFF.

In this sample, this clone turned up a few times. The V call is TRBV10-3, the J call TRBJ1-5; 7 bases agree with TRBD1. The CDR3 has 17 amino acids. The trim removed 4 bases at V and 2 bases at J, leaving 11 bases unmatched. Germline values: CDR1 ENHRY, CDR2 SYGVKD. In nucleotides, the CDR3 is TGTGCCATCAGTGCAACAGGGGATTTAGCGGGCAATCAGCCCCAGCATTTT. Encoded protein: CAISATGDLAGNQPQHF.

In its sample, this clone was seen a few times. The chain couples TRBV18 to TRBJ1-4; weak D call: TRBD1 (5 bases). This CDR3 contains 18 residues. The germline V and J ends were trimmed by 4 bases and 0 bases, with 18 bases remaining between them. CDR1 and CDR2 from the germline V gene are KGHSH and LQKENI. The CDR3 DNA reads TGTGCCAGCTCACGCAATTCACAGGCCCCAGCAACTAATGAAAAACTGTTTTTT. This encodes CASSRNSQAPATNEKLFF.

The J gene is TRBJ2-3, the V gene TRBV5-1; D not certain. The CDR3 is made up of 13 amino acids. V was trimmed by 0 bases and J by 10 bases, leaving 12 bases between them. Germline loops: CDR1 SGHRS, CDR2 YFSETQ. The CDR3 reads CASSLEPQQAQYF. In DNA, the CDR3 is TGCGCCAGCAGCTTGGAGCCACAACAAGCGCAGTATTTT.

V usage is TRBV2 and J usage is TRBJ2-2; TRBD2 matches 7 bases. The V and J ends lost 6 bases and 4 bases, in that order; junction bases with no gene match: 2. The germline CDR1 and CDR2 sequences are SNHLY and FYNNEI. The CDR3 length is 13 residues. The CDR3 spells CASRGGGTGELFF. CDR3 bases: TGTGCCAGCAGAGGCGGGGGCACCGGGGAGCTGTTTTTT.

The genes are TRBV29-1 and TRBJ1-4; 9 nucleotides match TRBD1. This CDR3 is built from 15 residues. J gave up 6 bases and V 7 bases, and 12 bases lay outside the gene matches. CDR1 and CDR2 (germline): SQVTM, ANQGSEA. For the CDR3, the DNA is TGCAGCGGCTCGGATACCGGGACAGGGCATGAAAAACTGTTTTTT. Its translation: CSGSDTGTGHEKLFF.

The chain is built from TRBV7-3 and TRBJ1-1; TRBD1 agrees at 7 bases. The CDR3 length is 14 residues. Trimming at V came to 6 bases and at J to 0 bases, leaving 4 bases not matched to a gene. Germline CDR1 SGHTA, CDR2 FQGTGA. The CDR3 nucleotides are TGTGCCAGCAGTCGGGACAGAATGAACACTGAAGCTTTCTTT. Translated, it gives CASSRDRMNTEAFF.